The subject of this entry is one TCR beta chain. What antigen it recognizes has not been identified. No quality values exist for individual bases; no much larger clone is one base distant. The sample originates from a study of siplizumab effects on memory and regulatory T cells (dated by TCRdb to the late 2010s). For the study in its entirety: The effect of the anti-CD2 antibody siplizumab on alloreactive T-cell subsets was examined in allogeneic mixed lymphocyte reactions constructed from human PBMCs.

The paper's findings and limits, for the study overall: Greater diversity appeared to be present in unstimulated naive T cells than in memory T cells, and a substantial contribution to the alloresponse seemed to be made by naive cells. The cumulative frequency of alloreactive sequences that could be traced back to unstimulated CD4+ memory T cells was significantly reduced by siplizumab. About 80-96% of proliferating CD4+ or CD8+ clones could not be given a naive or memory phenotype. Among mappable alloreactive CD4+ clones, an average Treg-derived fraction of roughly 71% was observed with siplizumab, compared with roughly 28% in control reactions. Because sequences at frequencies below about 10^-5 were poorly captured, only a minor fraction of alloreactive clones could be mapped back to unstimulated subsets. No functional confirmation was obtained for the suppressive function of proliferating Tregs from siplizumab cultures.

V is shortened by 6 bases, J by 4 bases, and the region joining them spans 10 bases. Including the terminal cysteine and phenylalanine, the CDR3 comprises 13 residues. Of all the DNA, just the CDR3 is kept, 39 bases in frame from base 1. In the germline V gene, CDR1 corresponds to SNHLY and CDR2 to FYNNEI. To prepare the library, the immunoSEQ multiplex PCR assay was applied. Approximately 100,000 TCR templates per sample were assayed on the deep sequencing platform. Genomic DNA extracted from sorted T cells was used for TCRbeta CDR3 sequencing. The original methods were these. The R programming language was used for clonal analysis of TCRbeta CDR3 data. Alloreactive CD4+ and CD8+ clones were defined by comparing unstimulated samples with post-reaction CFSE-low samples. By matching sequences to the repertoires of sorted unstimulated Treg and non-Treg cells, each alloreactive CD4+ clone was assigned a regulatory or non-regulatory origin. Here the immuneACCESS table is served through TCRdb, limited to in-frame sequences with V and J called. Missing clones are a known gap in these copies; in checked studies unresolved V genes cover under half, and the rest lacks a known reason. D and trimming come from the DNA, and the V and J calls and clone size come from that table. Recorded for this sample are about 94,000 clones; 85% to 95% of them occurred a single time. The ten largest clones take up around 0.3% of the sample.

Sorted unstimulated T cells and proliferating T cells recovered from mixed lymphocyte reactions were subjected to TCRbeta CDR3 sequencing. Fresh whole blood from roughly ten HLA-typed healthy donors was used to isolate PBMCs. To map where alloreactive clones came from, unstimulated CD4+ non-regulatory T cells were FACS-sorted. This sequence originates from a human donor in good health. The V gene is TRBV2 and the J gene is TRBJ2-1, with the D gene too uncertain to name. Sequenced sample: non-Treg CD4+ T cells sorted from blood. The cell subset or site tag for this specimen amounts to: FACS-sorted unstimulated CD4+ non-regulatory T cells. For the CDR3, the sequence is CASRLDTYNEQFF. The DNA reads TGTGCCAGCAGACTCGACACTTACAATGAGCAGTTCTTC.